This is a list of T cell receptor beta chains from one sample in a study of shared clonotypes between healthy human individuals. Profiling relied on immunoSEQ multiplex PCR, and the TCRdb table lists in-frame clones only, not all of them. The sample has roughly 2,000,000 clones; less than 95% are singletons. Sequences were obtained from naive CD8+ T cells sorted from blood. These TCRs come from a man younger than 30 in good health. Each CDR3 is given with its conserved first and last residue. D genes are given only for firm matches. Rows may omit the clone size; those that give it use once, few, many or a size class.

abundance	v_gene	j_gene	d_gene	CDR3nt	CDR3aa
.	TRBV13	TRBJ2-7	.	TGTGCCAGCAGATCAGCGGATTCCTACGAGCAGTACTTC	CASRSADSYEQYF
.	TRBV4-1	TRBJ1-5	TRBD1	TGCGCCAGCAGCTTCGGACAGGGCTCTCAGCCCCAGCATTTT	CASSFGQGSQPQHF
.	TRBV30	TRBJ2-6	TRBD1	TGTGCCTGGGACAGGGCCGGGGCCAACGTCCTGACTTTC	CAWDRAGANVLTF
once	TRBV4-3	TRBJ2-3	TRBD2	TGCGCCAGCAGGAGTGGACTAGCGGGAGTGGATACGCAGTATTTT	CASRSGLAGVDTQYF
.	TRBV28	TRBJ2-1	TRBD2	TGTGCCAGCAGGAGACTAGCGGGGGGGCAGGAGCAGTTCTTC	CASRRLAGGQEQFF
.	TRBV5-5	TRBJ1-4	.	TGTGCCAGCCCAAACTTGAAGAGGGGGAACGGTAATGAAAAACTGTTTTTT	CASPNLKRGNGNEKLFF
.	TRBV6-5	TRBJ1-2	.	TGTGCCAGCAGTTATATAAACCCAATAGACTCGTATGGCTACACCTTC	CASSYINPIDSYGYTF
.	TRBV2	TRBJ2-7	TRBD2	TGTGCCAGCAAGGACGGGGGGGACTACGAGCAGTACTTC	CASKDGGDYEQYF
many	TRBV30	TRBJ1-1	.	TGTGCCTGGATCGTAAGTTGGAACACTGAAGCTTTCTTT	CAWIVSWNTEAFF
.	TRBV2	TRBJ2-3	.	TGTGCCAGCAGCGAAGCGGTAACTAGCACAGATACGCAGTATTTT	CASSEAVTSTDTQYF
.	TRBV7-9	TRBJ2-2	TRBD1	TGTGCCAGCAGCCTTACGAGAGGGGGCCCGAACACCGGGGAGCTGTTTTTT	CASSLTRGGPNTGELFF
.	TRBV5-1	TRBJ2-7	.	TGCGCCAGCAGCTTCCCACCCGGGGAGCAGTACTTC	CASSFPPGEQYF
.	TRBV30	TRBJ2-1	.	TGTGCCTGGACCGACCCGGGGAATGAGCAGTTCTTC	CAWTDPGNEQFF
.	TRBV28	TRBJ1-1	.	TGTGCCAGCAGTTCCCGTCCGGACATGAACACTGAAGCTTTCTTT	CASSSRPDMNTEAFF
.	TRBV19	TRBJ1-5	.	TGTGCCAGTAGTATCGCGGAACAGCCCCAGCATTTT	CASSIAEQPQHF
.	TRBV11-2	TRBJ2-7	TRBD2	TGTGCCAGCAGCGTGAGCGGGAGGGTCTACGAGCAGTACTTC	CASSVSGRVYEQYF
.	TRBV4-1	TRBJ2-7	.	TGCGCCAGCAGCCAGATAATTGGGTCCTACGAGCAGTACTTC	CASSQIIGSYEQYF
.	TRBV28	TRBJ2-3	TRBD2	TGTGCCAGCAGTCCACCGGGACTAGGGACAGATACGCAGTATTTT	CASSPPGLGTDTQYF
.	TRBV30	TRBJ1-1	TRBD1	TGTGCCTGGAGTTTGGCCAGGGGGGGCACTGAAGCTTTCTTT	CAWSLARGGTEAFF
.	TRBV27	TRBJ2-5	.	TGTGCCAGCAGTTTATCGGTAGCGGAGTACCAAGAGACCCAGTACTTC	CASSLSVAEYQETQYF
.	TRBV29-1	TRBJ1-1	TRBD1	TGCAGCGTTAGTGGGACAGGGGAAGGGAACACTGAAGCTTTCTTT	CSVSGTGEGNTEAFF
.	TRBV13	TRBJ2-3	.	TGTGCCAGCAGCTCACTACGCACAGATACGCAGTATTTT	CASSSLRTDTQYF
.	TRBV27	TRBJ2-1	TRBD1	TGTGCCAGCAGTTTACTCCTCGGACAGGGGGAAGGTGAGCAGTTCTTC	CASSLLLGQGEGEQFF
.	TRBV5-1	TRBJ2-2	TRBD2	TGCGCCAGCAGCGTAGAACTAGCGGGGGGCTCAACCGGGGAGCTGTTTTTT	CASSVELAGGSTGELFF
.	TRBV5-4	TRBJ1-2	.	TGTGCCAGCAGCTTGGGGACAGCAGTTTATGGCTACACCTTC	CASSLGTAVYGYTF
.	TRBV30	TRBJ2-5	.	TGTGCCTGGAGTGTACAGAGTGGGACCCAGTACTTC	CAWSVQSGTQYF
.	TRBV11-2	TRBJ1-4	.	TGTGCCAGCAGCTTAGGGGCAACAACTAATGAAAAACTGTTTTTT	CASSLGATTNEKLFF
.	TRBV30	TRBJ2-3	.	TGTGCCTGGAGTATGACGAATCCGATTTACACAGATACGCAGTATTTT	CAWSMTNPIYTDTQYF
.	TRBV5-4	TRBJ2-5	.	TGTGCCAGCAGCACCGGACCCGCCCTCGGGGAGACCCAGTACTTC	CASSTGPALGETQYF
.	TRBV10-2	TRBJ1-1	.	TGCGCCAGCAGTATCCATTCTTTGAACACTGAAGCTTTCTTT	CASSIHSLNTEAFF
.	TRBV5-4	TRBJ2-3	TRBD2	TGTGCCAGCAGCGCTAGCGGGAGGGGGGCAGATACGCAGTATTTT	CASSASGRGADTQYF
.	TRBV27	TRBJ1-5	TRBD1	TGTGCCAGCAGTATGGACAGGCGAGGGATACATCAGCCCCAGCATTTT	CASSMDRRGIHQPQHF
few	TRBV7-6	TRBJ1-1	.	TGTGCCAGCAGCTTATGGGGAGGGGGTACGAACACTGAAGCTTTCTTT	CASSLWGGGTNTEAFF
once	TRBV5-1	TRBJ1-2	.	TGCGCCAGCAGCTTGACAGGGTTTAATGGCTACACCTTC	CASSLTGFNGYTF
.	TRBV2	TRBJ2-4	.	TGTGCCAGCAGTGACAGGGGAATGGTCAAAAACATTCAGTACTTC	CASSDRGMVKNIQYF
.	TRBV7-2	TRBJ2-1	.	TGTGCCAGCAGCGTGCGTTCAGGGATCTCCTACAATGAGCAGTTCTTC	CASSVRSGISYNEQFF